This T cell receptor beta chain appears in the sequencing data of a study of technical replicates of blood from a few donors. The V end lost 5 bases, the J end lost 7 bases, and 18 bases lay between the germline ends. CDR3 length equals 15 residues. The germline CDR1 and CDR2 sequences are SGHRS and YFSETQ. Measured with immunoSEQ multiplex PCR; TCRdb has only the in-frame clones, and not every one. There are 10,000 to 15,000 clones in the sample; almost 95% occur only once, and around 7.6% lies in the top ten. This TCR came from a human donor in good health. The sequenced sample was PBMCs. The V gene is TRBV5-1, the J gene TRBJ2-2; the D gene is possibly TRBD2 (6 bases). The CDR3 DNA reads TGCGCCAGCAGTTCCCCGGGGGTAGATGTCGGGGAGCTGTTTTTT. Encoded protein: CASSSPGVDVGELFF.